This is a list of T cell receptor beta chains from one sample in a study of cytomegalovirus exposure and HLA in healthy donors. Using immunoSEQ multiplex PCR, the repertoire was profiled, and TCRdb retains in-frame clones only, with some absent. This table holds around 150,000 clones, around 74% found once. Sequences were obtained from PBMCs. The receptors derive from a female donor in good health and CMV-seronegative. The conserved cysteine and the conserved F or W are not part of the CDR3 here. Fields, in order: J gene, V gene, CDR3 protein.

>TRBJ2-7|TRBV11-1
ASSLGWGAYEQY
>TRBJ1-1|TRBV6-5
ASSFYRGITEAF
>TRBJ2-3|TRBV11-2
ASSLIRTRAVDTQY
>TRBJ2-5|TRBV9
ASSAAGGPGETQY
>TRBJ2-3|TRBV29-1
SVDRLAGEVDTQY
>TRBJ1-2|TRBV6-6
ASSYFRQGTTYGYT
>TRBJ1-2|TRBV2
ASSGDSGYGYT
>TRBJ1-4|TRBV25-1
ASSEWGDNEKLF
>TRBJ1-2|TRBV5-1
ASSSGQGGGYT
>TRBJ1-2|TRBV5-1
ASSGGQGGYGYT
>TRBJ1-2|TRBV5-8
ASSLVGSNYGYT
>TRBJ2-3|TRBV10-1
ASSDAGGSTDTQY
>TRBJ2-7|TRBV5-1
ASSVGLAGGRYSYEQY
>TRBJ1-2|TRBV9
ASSVSGERGYT
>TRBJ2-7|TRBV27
ASSLWGVSSYEQY
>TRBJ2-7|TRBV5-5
ASSLAGTGGEQY
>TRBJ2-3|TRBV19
ASSLTGTPADTQY
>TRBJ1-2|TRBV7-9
ASSLGRDRGLYGYT
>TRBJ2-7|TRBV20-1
SAYDRDLQY
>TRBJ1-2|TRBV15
ATSRDRSNYGYT
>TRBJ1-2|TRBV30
AWSHGTGGEKVGYT
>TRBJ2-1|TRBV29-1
SVDNQGGPEQF
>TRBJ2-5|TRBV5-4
ASSLNPGPETQY
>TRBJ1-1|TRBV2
ASNLGQNTEAF
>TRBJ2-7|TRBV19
ASSIPGSYEQY
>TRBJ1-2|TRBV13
ASSLGSGGAGNGYT
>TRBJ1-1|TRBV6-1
ASGTEFHTEAF
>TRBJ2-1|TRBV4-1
ASSQDGSANYNEQF
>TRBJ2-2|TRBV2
ASTTGGTGELF
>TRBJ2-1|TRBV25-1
ASSPTSGRARSYNEQF
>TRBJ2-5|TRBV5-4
ASSLGGRGYQETQY
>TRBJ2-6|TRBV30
AWSKGQGSPGANVLT
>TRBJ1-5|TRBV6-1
ASSEAVGGYSNQPQH
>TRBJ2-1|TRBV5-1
ASRQGTVSYNEQF
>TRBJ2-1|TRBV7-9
ASSLTSGRNEQF
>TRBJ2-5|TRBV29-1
SVTPGQGGQETQY
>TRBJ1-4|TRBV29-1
SADHGVGEKLF
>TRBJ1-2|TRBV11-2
ASSLGGANYGYT
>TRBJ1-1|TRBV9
ASSVAHRAGDTEAF
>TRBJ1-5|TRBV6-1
ASSSDTGGHQPQH
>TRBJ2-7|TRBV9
ASSVKGRLPYEQY
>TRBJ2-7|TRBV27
ASSSGTGFPYEQY
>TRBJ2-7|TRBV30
ARRDIGEQY
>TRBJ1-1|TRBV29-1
SVGHRGVGEAF
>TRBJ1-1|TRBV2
ASSLGQLGWGLNTEAF
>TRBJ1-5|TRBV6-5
ASRRDRGWNQPQH
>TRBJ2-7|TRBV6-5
ASSYSGRGLDEQY
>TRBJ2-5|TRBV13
ASSPDREETQY
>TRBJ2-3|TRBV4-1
ASSLIAGGLTDTQY
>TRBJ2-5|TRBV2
ASRIGVDSSKTQY
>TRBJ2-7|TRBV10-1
ASPGAGGVYEQY
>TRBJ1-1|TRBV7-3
ASSLDRVNTEAF
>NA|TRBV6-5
ASRLGTGATYEQY
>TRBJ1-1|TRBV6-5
ASRDGMNTEAF
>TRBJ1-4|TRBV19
ASSPRGFPEKLF
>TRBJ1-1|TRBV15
ATSRGVRTGYLGTEAF
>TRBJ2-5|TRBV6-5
ASSYSPSALGDQY
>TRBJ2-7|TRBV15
ATSRGDSSYEQY
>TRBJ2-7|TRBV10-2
ASSESPGQGLYEQY
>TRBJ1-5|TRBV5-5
ASSLRVYSNQPQH